This T cell receptor (beta chain) was recovered during a study of Ad26.COV2.S vaccination and SARS-CoV-2 variants. Findings and limits, study-wide: Once vaccination had occurred, spike-specific CD8+ and CD4+ T cell responses reportedly showed substantial breadth. Comparability of non-spike TCR breadth was observed across vaccine and placebo recipients.

Details on this clone: Antigen specificity is unknown.

The table came from immunoSEQ multiplex PCR; TCRdb's copy has only in-frame clones and leaves some out. Here the sample spans fewer than 500,000 clones, about 92% being singletons. Treatment denoted: about 20 received Ad26.COV2.S at low or high dose, single or two shots; several received placebo; per-sample allocation not given. Vaccine and placebo recipients were sampled on day 63 after the first injection. Built on an Ad26 vector, the vaccine expressed Wuhan-strain SARS-CoV-2 spike. The clonotype was recovered from a person between 18 and 65 years old who received the Ad26.COV2.S COVID-19 vaccine or a placebo. Sequenced material: peripheral blood, taken in a trial of Ad26.COV2.S vaccine versus placebo.

CDR3: CASSNPYPEREKLFF. The CDR3, as DNA: TGTGCCAGCTCAAATCCCTACCCGGAGCGGGAAAAACTGTTTTTT. The genes are TRBV18 and TRBJ1-4; D gene ambiguous. Trimming removed 5 bases from V and 8 bases from J, with 18 bases in between. The CDR3 consists of 15 residues. The germline gives CDR1 KGHSH, CDR2 LQKENI.